This T cell receptor beta chain was recorded in a study of blood T cell repertoires in COVID-19. Study-wide background: From the United States, Italy and Spain came samples of acute and convalescent COVID-19.

The repertoire was sequenced with immunoSEQ multiplex PCR; TCRdb's copy has only in-frame clones and lacks some. Of 150,000 to 200,000 clones listed, around 80% are singletons. This clone was observed once. This CDR3 has 15 residues. The J segment lost 14 bases and the V segment lost 2 bases, leaving 9 bases of the junction unmatched. In germline, CDR1 is MNHNY, CDR2 SVGAGI (reference sequence). The rearrangement joins TRBV6-6 to TRBJ1-6; TRBD1 matches at 10 bases. This sequence originates from a woman in her sixties or seventies with COVID-19, enrolled during active disease. The sequenced material came from peripheral blood. In DNA, the CDR3 is TGTGCCAGCAGTTACCGGCCGGACAGGGGGAAGGCCCTCCACTTT. Its protein product is CASSYRPDRGKALHF.